This T cell receptor (beta chain) was observed in a study of shared clonotypes between healthy human individuals. The table lists this clone with a count of one. The junction had 6 bases not matched to a gene; V was cut back by 1 base and J by 7 bases. The CDR3 has 15 amino acids. The germline V gene has CDR1 MDHEN and CDR2 SYDVKM. Unsorted PBMC samples were amplified in replicate PCRs containing 300 ng DNA, about 28,000 T cell genomes. Assay used: immunoSEQ multiplex PCR; TCRdb lists only in-frame clones, some missing. The sample yields hundreds of thousands of clones, roughly 77% seen once. The chain uses TRBV28 and TRBJ2-5; 10 bases map to TRBD2. The receptor's source is a woman in her forties in good health. Some clones in this sample may be carry-over from other donors' samples. The sequenced sample consisted of PBMCs. CDR3 residues: CASSLSVAGGGTQYF. The CDR3 DNA follows: TGTGCCAGCAGTTTATCAGTAGCGGGAGGAGGGACCCAGTACTTC.